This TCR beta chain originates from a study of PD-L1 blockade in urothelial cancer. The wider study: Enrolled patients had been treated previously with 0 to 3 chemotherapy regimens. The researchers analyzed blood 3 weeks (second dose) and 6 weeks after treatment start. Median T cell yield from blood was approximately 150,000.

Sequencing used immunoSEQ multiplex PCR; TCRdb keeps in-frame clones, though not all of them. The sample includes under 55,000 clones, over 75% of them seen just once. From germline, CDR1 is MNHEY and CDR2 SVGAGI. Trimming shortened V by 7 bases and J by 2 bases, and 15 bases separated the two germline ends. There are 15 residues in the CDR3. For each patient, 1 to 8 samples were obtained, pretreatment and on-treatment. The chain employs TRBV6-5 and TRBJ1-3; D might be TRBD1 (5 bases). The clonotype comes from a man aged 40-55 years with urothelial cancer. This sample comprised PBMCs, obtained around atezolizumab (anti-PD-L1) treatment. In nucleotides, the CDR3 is TGTGCCAGCAAGGAGGGAGGGACTGCTGGAAACACCATATATTTT. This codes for CASKEGGTAGNTIYF.